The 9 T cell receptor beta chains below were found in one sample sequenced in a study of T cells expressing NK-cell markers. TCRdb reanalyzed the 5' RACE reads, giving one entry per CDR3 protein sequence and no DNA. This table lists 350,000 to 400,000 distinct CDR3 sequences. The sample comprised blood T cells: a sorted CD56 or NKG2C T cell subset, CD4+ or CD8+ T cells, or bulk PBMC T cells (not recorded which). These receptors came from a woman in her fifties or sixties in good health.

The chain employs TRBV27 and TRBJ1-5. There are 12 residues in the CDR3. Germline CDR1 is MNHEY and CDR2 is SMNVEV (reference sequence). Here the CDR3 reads CASDSYSQPQHF.

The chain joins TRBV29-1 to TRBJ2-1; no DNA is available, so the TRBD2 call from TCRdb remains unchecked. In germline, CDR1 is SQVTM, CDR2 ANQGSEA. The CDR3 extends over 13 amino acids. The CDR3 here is CSVAGLNNNEQFF.

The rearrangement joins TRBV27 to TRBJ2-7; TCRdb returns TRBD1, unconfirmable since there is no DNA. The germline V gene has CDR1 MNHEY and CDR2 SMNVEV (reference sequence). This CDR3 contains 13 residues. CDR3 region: CASSSTGYYEQYF.

The CDR3 here is CSARDTSGWGYNEQFF. V and J are TRBV20-1 and TRBJ2-1. This CDR3 spans 16 amino acids. Germline-derived CDR1 and CDR2 are DFQATT and SNEGSKA (reference sequence).

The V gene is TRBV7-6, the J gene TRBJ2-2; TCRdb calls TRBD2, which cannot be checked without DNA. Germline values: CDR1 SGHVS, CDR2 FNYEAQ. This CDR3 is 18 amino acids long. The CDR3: CASSLVVLAGGNTGELFF.

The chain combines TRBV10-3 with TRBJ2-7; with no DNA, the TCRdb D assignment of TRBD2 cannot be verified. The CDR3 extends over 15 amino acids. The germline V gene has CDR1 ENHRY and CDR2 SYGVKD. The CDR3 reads CAIGDSGSSPYEQYF.

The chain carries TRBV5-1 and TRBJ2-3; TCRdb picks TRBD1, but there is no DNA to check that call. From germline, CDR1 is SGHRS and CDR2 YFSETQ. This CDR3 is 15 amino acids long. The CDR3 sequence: CASSLEGGGRDTQYF.

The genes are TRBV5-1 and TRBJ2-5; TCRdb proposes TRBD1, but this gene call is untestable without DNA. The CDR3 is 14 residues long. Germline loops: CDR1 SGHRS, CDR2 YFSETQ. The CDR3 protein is CASTSLRGQETQYF.

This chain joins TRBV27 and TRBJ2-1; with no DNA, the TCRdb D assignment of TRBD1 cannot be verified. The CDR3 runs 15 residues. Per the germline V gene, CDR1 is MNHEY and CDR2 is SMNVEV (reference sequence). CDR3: CASTAGTGDYNEQFF.